One sample yielded the 11 T cell receptor beta chains listed below, sequenced in a study of T cells in Graves' hyperthyroidism and ophthalmopathy. Researchers took RNA transcripts and amplified the TCR beta CDR3 regions from them. The study used the HTBI primer set for a first-round RT-PCR of the TCR CDR3. TCRdb fed the multiplex PCR reads into MiXCR, producing one record per CDR3 protein. The sample consists of about 270,000 distinct CDR3 sequences, about 20% of them appearing once. The sample comprised blood. These receptor sequences come from a man aged 25-45 years with Graves' ophthalmopathy.

This clonotype came up many times. V is TRBV7-2 and J is TRBJ1-1; no clear D gene. The CDR3 sequence is 15 residues long. Germline CDR1 reads SGHTA; CDR2 reads FQGNSA. V was trimmed by 2 bases and J by 5 bases, leaving 15 bases between them. The CDR3 bases are TGTGCCAGCAGCTTATATCTAGGGTGGGAGACTGAAGCTTTCTTT. Protein sequence: CASSLYLGWETEAFF.

The chain couples TRBV18 to TRBJ2-3; 10 nucleotides agree with TRBD2. Per germline, CDR1 KGHSH and CDR2 LQKENI. V was pared by 0 bases and J by 14 bases, with 5 bases of the junction left unmatched. The CDR3 loop spans 13 amino acids. The chain's CDR3 is CASSPPSSGGRYF. The CDR3 DNA reads TGTGCCAGCTCACCACCGTCTAGCGGGGGACGGTATTTT.

The chain has TRBV13 and TRBJ2-2; D possibly corresponds to TRBD2 (6 bases). V lost 1 base to trimming and J lost 7 bases, with 13 bases between them. Germline CDR1 reads PRHDT; CDR2 reads FYEKMQ (reference sequence). CDR3 length: 15 amino acids. The CDR3 DNA reads as TGTGCCAGCAGCTTAGCGGGAGAGGCTATCGGGGAGCTGTTTTTT. Amino acids: CASSLAGEAIGELFF. The variable domain in full, completed from reference TRBV13 and TRBJ2-2, reads AAGVIQSPRHLIKEKRETATLKCYPIPRHDTVYWYQQGPGQDPQFLISFYEKMQSDKGSIPDRFSAQQFSDYHSELNMSSLELGDSALYFCASSLAGEAIGELFFGEGSRLTVL.

This chain connects TRBV18 to TRBJ1-4; unclear D gene. V dropped 6 bases and J dropped 8 bases, with 13 bases sitting between them. The CDR3 consists of 13 residues. Germline values: CDR1 KGHSH, CDR2 LQKENI. The CDR3 spells CASSPGVGEKLFF. Here the CDR3 DNA reads TGTGCCAGCTCCCCCGGCGTAGGGGAAAAACTGTTTTTT. The variable domain in full, with the rest retrieved from reference TRBV18 and TRBJ1-4, is NAGVMQNPRHLVRRRGQEARLRCSPMKGHSHVYWYRQLPEEGLKFMVYLQKENIIDESGMPKERFSAEFPKEGPSILRIQQVVRGDSAAYFCASSPGVGEKLFFGSGTQLSVL.

The rearrangement joins TRBV28 to TRBJ2-7; D unclear. Germline loops: CDR1 MDHEN, CDR2 SYDVKM. The V end was cut by 5 bases, the J end by 4 bases, with 15 bases between. This CDR3 has 14 amino acids. The CDR3 reads CASSPLGHSYEQYF. The DNA of the CDR3 is TGTGCCAGCAGTCCCCTGGGCCATTCTTACGAGCAGTACTTC.

To note about this clonotype: One base away lies a much larger clone, so this may be a sequencing read error. The chain uses TRBV12-3 or TRBV12-4 and TRBJ2-3; D perhaps matches TRBD2 (6 bases). Trimming stripped 3 bases from V and 0 bases from J, with 13 bases between. The CDR3 is 16 residues long. DNA for the CDR3: TGTGCCAGCAGTTTGGGCAGGAGGGCTAGCACAGATACGCAGTATTTT. Its protein is CASSLGRRASTDTQYF.

J is TRBJ2-1 and V is TRBV10-1; either TRBD1 or TRBD2 may supply D (6 bases each). V was pared by 8 bases and J by 7 bases, with 18 bases between. The CDR3 extends over 14 amino acids. CDR1 is WNHNN, CDR2 SYGVQD, per germline (reference sequence). The CDR3 spells CASSPKQGGNEQFF. CDR3 DNA: TGCGCCAGCTCCCCCAAACAGGGAGGTAATGAGCAGTTCTTC.

At least ten counts were recorded for this clonotype. The chain links TRBV28 to TRBJ2-2, with D uncertain. CDR3 length: 13 amino acids. V shed 3 bases and J shed 1 base, with 3 bases lying between them. Germline V lookup: CDR1 MDHEN, CDR2 SYDVKM. The CDR3 nucleotides read TGTGCCAGCAGTTTTCAGAACACCGGGGAGCTGTTTTTT. This gives the protein CASSFQNTGELFF.

In this sample, this clonotype turned up a few times. V and J are TRBV5-1 and TRBJ2-2; no clear D gene. The CDR3 is made up of 12 amino acids. The V and J ends lost 4 bases and 1 base respectively, with 2 bases between them. Germline V gene lookup returns CDR1 SGHRS and CDR2 YFSETQ. The CDR3, as DNA: TGCGCCAGCAGCAAGAACACCGGGGAGCTGTTTTTT. Its translation: CASSKNTGELFF.

On this clonotype: A read error may produce the germline difference seen at one junction end. The genes are TRBV12-3 or TRBV12-4 and TRBJ1-1; TRBD1 matches 9 bases. This CDR3 is built from 16 residues. This CDR3 is CGSSPTGGGAGTEAFF. The CDR3 nucleotides are TGTGGCAGCAGTCCGACAGGGGGGGGGGCCGGCACTGAAGCTTTCTTT.

This clonotype was counted many times. This sequence joins TRBV30 and TRBJ2-1; 9 nucleotides match TRBD1. Germline lookup yields CDR1 GTSNPN and CDR2 SVGIG (reference sequence). This CDR3 is built from 12 residues. J gave up 6 bases and V 5 bases, and 2 bases lay outside the gene matches. The CDR3 is CAWGGQGNEQFF. The DNA of the CDR3 is TGTGCCTGGGGGGGACAGGGCAATGAGCAGTTCTTC.